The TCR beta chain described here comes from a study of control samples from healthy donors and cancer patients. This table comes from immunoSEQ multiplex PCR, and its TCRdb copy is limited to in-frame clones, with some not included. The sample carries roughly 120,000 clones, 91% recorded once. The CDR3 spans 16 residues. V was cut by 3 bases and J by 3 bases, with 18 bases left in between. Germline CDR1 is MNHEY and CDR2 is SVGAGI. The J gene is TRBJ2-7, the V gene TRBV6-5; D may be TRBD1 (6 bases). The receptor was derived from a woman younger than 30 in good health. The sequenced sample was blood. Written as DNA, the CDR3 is TGTGCCAGCAGTTATACCCCCAGGGGATTCAGCTACGAGCAGTACTTC. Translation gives CASSYTPRGFSYEQYF.